Listed below are T cell receptor beta chains from one sample, sequenced in a study of blood T cell repertoires in COVID-19. TCRdb's table, derived via immunoSEQ multiplex PCR, lists solely in-frame clones and lacks some. The data contain about 200,000 clones, 80% to 90% of them singletons. The material sequenced was peripheral blood. The receptor set was obtained from a human donor with active or convalescent COVID-19. The donor label of this sample is uncertain. Both conserved end residues are part of each CDR3. Each record gives: clone size, J gene, D gene, V gene, CDR3 protein, CDR3 DNA. The D gene is left open where the match is weak. Clone size is not always given. Where it is, it says once, few, many or a class for expanded clones.

>.|TRBJ2-3|TRBD2|TRBV4-2
CASSQEGSGASHTQYF
TGTGCCAGCAGCCAAGAAGGGAGCGGGGCCTCCCATACGCAGTATTTT
>.|TRBJ2-3|.|TRBV7-9
CASSWGGADTQYF
TGTGCCAGCAGCTGGGGGGGCGCAGATACGCAGTATTTT
>.|TRBJ2-7|TRBD1|TRBV7-6
CASSQGTGGTTGEQYF
TGTGCCAGCAGCCAGGGGACAGGGGGTACCACGGGTGAGCAGTACTTC
>.|TRBJ1-6|.|TRBV29-1
CSVEDLLSSYNSPLHF
TGCAGCGTTGAAGATCTTCTAAGCTCCTATAATTCACCCCTCCACTTT
>.|TRBJ2-7|TRBD2|TRBV27
CASRKTAGVYSYEQYF
TGTGCCAGCAGGAAAACCGCGGGGGTTTATTCCTACGAGCAGTACTTC
>few|TRBJ1-5|TRBD1|TRBV27
CASRSDRAVSNQPQHF
TGTGCCAGCAGGTCAGACAGGGCTGTCAGCAATCAGCCCCAGCATTTT
>.|TRBJ2-7|TRBD2|TRBV2
CASRGLAGDEQYF
TGTGCCAGCAGGGGACTAGCGGGGGACGAGCAGTACTTC
>.|TRBJ2-1|TRBD1|TRBV5-1
CASSFGTGTNNEQFF
TGCGCCAGCAGCTTCGGGACAGGGACCAACAATGAGCAGTTCTTC
>once|TRBJ1-1|.|TRBV27
CASRTYGGTEAFF
TGTGCCAGCAGGACCTACGGGGGGACTGAAGCTTTCTTT
>.|TRBJ2-1|.|TRBV6-2/TRBV6-3
CASSYAALPSYNEQFF
TGTGCCAGCAGTTACGCAGCGCTACCCTCCTACAATGAGCAGTTCTTC
>.|TRBJ2-1|TRBD2|TRBV11-3
CASSKAPRTSLYNEQFF
TGTGCCAGCTCAAAGGCGCCCCGGACTAGTCTGTACAATGAGCAGTTCTTC
>.|TRBJ2-7|TRBD2|TRBV18
CASSQYRSGSSYEQYF
TGTGCCAGCTCGCAATACAGGAGCGGGAGCTCCTACGAGCAGTACTTC
>.|TRBJ2-1|TRBD2|TRBV3-1/TRBV3-2
CASSQAAGGAYNEQFF
TGTGCCAGCAGCCAAGCTGCCGGGGGGGCCTACAATGAGCAGTTCTTC
>.|TRBJ1-3|.|TRBV5-1
CASRGSGNSGNTIYF
TGCGCCAGCAGAGGCTCAGGCAACTCTGGAAACACCATATATTTT
>.|TRBJ2-5|TRBD1|TRBV29-1
CSVGGQGETQYF
TGCAGCGTTGGAGGACAGGGGGAGACCCAGTACTTC
>.|TRBJ2-7|TRBD2|TRBV10-3
CAISERGGSSGEYEQYF
TGTGCCATCAGTGAGCGAGGGGGGTCTAGCGGGGAGTACGAGCAGTACTTC
>.|TRBJ2-3|.|TRBV19
CASSPPWPDTQYF
TGTGCCAGTAGTCCACCCTGGCCAGATACGCAGTATTTT
>.|TRBJ2-7|.|TRBV28
CASSLLHYEQYF
TGTGCCAGCAGTTTATTACATTACGAGCAGTACTTC
>.|TRBJ1-2|.|TRBV11-3
CASSLFRGGTYGYTF
TGTGCCAGCAGCCTTTTCCGGGGGGGGACCTATGGCTACACCTTC
>.|TRBJ2-5|.|TRBV13
CASSHTLNSQETQYF
TGTGCCAGCAGTCATACTCTGAACAGCCAAGAGACCCAGTACTTC
>.|TRBJ2-4|TRBD1|TRBV4-2
CASSQLDRGNIQYF
TGTGCCAGCAGCCAACTTGACAGGGGAAACATTCAGTACTTC
>.|TRBJ2-7|TRBD2|TRBV18
CASSIMGTSGVEQYF
TGTGCCAGCTCAATAATGGGGACTAGCGGGGTCGAGCAGTACTTC
>.|TRBJ2-1|TRBD2|TRBV13
CASSPTSGSYAYNEQFF
TGTGCCAGCAGCCCTACTAGCGGGAGTTATGCCTACAATGAGCAGTTCTTC
>.|TRBJ1-3|.|TRBV7-9
CASSLAGWVTAIYF
TGTGCCAGCAGCTTAGCCGGGTGGGTAACCGCCATATATTTT
>.|TRBJ1-2|.|TRBV5-1
CASSLEQLGGGYTF
TGCGCCAGCAGCTTGGAACAGCTCGGGGGTGGCTACACCTTC